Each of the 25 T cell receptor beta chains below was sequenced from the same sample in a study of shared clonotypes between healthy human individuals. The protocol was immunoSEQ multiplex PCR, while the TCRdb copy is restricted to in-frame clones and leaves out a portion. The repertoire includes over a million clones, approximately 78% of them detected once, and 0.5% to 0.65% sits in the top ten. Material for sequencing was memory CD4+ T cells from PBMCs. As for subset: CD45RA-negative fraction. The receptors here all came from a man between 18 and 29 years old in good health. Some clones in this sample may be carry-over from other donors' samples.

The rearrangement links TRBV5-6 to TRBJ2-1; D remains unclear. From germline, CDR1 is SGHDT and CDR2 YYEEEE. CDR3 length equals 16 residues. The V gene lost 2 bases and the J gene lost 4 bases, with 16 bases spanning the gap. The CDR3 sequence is CASSLGLGMGYNEQFF. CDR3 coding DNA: TGTGCCAGCAGCTTAGGGTTGGGAATGGGATACAATGAGCAGTTCTTC.

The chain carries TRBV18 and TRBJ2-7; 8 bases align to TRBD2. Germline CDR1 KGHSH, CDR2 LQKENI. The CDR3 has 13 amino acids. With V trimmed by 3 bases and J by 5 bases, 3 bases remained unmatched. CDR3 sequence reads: CASSPLGGDEQYF. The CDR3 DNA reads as TGTGCCAGCTCACCTCTCGGGGGGGACGAGCAGTACTTC.

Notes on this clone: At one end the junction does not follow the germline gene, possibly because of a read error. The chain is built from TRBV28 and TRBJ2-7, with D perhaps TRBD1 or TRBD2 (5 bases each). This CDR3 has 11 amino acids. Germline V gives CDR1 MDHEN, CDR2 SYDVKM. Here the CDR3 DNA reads TGTGCCAGCAGTTTAACCAGGGAGCGGTACTTC. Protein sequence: CASSLTRERYF.

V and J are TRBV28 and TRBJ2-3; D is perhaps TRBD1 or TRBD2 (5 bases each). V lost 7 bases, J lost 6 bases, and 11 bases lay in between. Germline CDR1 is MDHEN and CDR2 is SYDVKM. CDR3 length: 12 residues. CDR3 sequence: CASNLRDDTQYF. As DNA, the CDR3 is TGTGCCAGCAATTTGAGGGACGATACGCAGTATTTT.

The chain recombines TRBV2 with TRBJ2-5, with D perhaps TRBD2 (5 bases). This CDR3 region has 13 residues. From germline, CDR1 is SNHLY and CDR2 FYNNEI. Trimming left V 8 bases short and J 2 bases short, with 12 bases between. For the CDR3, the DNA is TGTGCCAGCGTAGGACTGCATCAAGAGACCCAGTACTTC. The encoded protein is CASVGLHQETQYF.

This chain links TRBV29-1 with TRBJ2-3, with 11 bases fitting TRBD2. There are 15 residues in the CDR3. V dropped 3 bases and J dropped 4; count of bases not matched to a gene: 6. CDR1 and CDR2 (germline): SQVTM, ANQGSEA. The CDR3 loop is CSVEGTSGAPDTQYF. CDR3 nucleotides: TGCAGCGTTGAGGGGACTAGCGGAGCCCCAGATACGCAGTATTTT.

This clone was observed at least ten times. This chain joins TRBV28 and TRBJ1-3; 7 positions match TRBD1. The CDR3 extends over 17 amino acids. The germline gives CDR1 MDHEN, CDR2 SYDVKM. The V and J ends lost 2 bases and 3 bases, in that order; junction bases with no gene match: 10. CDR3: CASSLPWTGIFGNTIYF. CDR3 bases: TGTGCCAGCAGTTTACCCTGGACAGGAATATTTGGAAACACCATATATTTT.

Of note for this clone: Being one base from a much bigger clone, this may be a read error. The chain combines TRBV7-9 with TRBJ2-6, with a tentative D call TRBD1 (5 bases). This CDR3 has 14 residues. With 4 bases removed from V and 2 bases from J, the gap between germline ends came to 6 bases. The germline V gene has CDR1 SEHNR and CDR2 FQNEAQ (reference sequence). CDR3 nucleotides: TGTGCCAGCAGCTCCAGGGCTGGGGCCAACGTCCTGACTTTC. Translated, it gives CASSSRAGANVLTF.

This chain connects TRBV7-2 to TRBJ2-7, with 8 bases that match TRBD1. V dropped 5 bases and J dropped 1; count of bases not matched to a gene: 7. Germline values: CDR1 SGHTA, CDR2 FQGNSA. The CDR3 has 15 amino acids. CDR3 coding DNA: TGTGCCAGCAGCCAGCCGGACAGGGCATCCTACGAGCAGTACTTC. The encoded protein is CASSQPDRASYEQYF. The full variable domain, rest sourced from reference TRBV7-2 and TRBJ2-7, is GAGVSQSPSNKVTEKGKDVELRCDPISGHTALYWYRQSLGQGLEFLIYFQGNSAPDKSGLPSDRFSAERTGGSVSTLTIQRTQQEDSAVYLCASSQPDRASYEQYFGPGTRLTVT.

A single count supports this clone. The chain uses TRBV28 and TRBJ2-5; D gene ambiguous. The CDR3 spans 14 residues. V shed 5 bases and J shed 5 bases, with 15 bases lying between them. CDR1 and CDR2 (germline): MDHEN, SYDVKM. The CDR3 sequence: CASSIPWIRETQYF. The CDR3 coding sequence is TGTGCCAGCAGTATCCCCTGGATCAGGGAGACCCAGTACTTC.

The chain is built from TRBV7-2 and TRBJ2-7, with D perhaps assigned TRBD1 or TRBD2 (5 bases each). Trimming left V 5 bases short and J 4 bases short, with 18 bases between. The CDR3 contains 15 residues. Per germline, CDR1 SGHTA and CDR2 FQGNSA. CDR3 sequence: CASSPQGRLNYEQYF. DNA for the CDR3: TGTGCCAGCAGCCCCCAGGGACGGCTAAATTACGAGCAGTACTTC. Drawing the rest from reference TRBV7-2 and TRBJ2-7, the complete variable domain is GAGVSQSPSNKVTEKGKDVELRCDPISGHTALYWYRQSLGQGLEFLIYFQGNSAPDKSGLPSDRFSAERTGGSVSTLTIQRTQQEDSAVYLCASSPQGRLNYEQYFGPGTRLTVT.

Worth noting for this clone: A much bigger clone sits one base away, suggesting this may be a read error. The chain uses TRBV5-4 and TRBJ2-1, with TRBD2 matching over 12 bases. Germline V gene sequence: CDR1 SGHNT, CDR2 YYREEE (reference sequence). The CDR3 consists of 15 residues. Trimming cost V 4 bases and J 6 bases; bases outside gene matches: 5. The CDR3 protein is CASSQTSGSSNEQFF. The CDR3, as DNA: TGTGCCAGCAGCCAGACTAGCGGGAGTAGCAATGAGCAGTTCTTC.

This chain's CDR3 is CASTPGGPQETQYF. The CDR3 nucleotides are TGTGCCAGCACTCCGGGCGGGCCCCAAGAGACCCAGTACTTC. The V gene is TRBV6-5, the J gene TRBJ2-5; D is perhaps TRBD2 (5 bases). Trimming took 7 bases from V and 1 from J, leaving 13 bases between them. CDR1 is MNHEY and CDR2 is SVGAGI in the germline V gene. The CDR3 is 14 residues long.

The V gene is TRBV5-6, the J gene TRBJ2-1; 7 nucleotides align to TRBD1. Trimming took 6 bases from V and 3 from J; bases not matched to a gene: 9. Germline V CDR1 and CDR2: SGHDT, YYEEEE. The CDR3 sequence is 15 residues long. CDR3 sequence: CASNENTGVYNEQFF. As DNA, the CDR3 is TGTGCCAGCAACGAAAATACAGGGGTCTACAATGAGCAGTTCTTC.

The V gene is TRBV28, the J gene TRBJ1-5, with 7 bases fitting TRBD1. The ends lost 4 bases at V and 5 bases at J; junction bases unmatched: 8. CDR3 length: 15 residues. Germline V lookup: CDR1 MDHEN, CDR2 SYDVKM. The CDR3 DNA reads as TGTGCCAGCAGTTCGGACCGGGACAGATATCAGCCCCAGCATTTT. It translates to CASSSDRDRYQPQHF. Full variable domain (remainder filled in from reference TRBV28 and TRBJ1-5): DVKVTQSSRYLVKRTGEKVFLECVQDMDHENMFWYRQDPGLGLRLIYFSYDVKMKEKGDIPEGYSVSREKKERFSLILESASTNQTSMYLCASSSDRDRYQPQHFGDGTRLSIL.

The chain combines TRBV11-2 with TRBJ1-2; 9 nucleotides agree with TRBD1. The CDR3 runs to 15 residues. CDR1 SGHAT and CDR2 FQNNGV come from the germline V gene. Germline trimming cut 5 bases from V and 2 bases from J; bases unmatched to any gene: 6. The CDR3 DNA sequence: TGTGCCAGCAGCCAAGGGACAGGGTCCAACTATGGCTACACCTTC. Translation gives CASSQGTGSNYGYTF.

DNA for the CDR3: TGTGCCAGCACACCGGAGCTGACCTACAATGAGCAGTTCTTC. This translates into CASTPELTYNEQFF. The chain couples TRBV9 to TRBJ2-1; D is unclear. Trimming stripped 6 bases from V and 2 bases from J, with 12 bases between. The CDR3 is 14 residues long. Germline loops: CDR1 SGDLS, CDR2 YYNGEE.

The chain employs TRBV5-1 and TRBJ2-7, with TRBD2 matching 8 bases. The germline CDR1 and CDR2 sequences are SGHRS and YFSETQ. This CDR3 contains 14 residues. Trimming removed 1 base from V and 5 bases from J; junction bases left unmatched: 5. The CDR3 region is CASSLSAGGDEQYF. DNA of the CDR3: TGCGCCAGCAGCTTGTCGGCGGGAGGCGACGAGCAGTACTTC.

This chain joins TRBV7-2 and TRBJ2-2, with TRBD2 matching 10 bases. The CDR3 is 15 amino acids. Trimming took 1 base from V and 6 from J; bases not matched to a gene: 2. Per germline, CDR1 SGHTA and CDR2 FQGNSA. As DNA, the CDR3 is TGTGCCAGCAGCTTAGTGCTAGCGGGAGCCGGGGAGCTGTTTTTT. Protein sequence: CASSLVLAGAGELFF. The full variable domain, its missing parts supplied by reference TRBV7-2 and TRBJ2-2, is GAGVSQSPSNKVTEKGKDVELRCDPISGHTALYWYRQSLGQGLEFLIYFQGNSAPDKSGLPSDRFSAERTGGSVSTLTIQRTQQEDSAVYLCASSLVLAGAGELFFGEGSRLTVL.

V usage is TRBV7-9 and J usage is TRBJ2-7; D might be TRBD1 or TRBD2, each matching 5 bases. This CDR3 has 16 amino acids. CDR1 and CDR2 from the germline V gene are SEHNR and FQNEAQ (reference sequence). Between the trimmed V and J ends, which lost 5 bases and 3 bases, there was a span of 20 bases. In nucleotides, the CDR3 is TGTGCCAGCAGCACCTCGACAGACCCCGGGGTCTACGAGCAGTACTTC. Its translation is CASSTSTDPGVYEQYF.

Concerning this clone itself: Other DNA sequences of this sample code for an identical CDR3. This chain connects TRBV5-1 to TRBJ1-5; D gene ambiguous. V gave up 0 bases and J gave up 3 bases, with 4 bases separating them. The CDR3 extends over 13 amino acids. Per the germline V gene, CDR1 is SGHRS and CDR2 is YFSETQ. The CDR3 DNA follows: TGCGCCAGCAGCTTGGGACCCAATCAGCCCCAGCATTTT. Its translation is CASSLGPNQPQHF.

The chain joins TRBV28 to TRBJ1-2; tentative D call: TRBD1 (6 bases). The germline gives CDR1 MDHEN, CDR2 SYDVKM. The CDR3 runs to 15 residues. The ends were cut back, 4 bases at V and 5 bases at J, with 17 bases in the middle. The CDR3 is CASSSGAGALYGYTF. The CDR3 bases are TGTGCCAGCAGTTCGGGCGCAGGGGCTCTATATGGCTACACCTTC.

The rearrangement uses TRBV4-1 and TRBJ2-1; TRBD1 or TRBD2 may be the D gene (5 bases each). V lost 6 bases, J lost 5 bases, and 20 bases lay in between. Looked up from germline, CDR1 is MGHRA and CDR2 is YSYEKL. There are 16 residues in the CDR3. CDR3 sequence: CASRVKLGRLNNEQFF. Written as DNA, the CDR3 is TGCGCCAGCAGGGTAAAGTTGGGACGTCTAAACAATGAGCAGTTCTTC.

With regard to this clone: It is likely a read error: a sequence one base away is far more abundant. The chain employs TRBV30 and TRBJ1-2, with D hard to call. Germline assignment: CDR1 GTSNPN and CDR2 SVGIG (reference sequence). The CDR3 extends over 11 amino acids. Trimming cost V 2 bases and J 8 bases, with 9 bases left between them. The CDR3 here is CAWSWEGGYTF. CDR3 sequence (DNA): TGTGCCTGGAGTTGGGAGGGCGGCTACACCTTC.

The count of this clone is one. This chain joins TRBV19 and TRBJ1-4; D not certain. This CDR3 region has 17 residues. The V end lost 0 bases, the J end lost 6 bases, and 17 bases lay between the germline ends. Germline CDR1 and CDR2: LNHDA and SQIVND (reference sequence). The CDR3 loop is CASSIDLTPGGDEKLFF. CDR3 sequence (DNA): TGTGCCAGTAGTATAGATCTGACCCCGGGAGGAGATGAAAAACTGTTTTTT.